This T cell receptor beta chain was sequenced during a study of T cells after posttransplantation cyclophosphamide. General observations from the study: Blood and skin or GI T cell repertoires showed limited TRB overlap. Recipient CMV seropositivity and CMV reactivation strongly tracked TRB clonality.

The related graft donor's blood sample was taken on the day of bone marrow donation. CDR1 is LNHNV and CDR2 is YYDKDF in the germline V gene (reference sequence). The CDR3 spans 17 residues. V lost 0 bases, J lost 2 bases, and 6 bases stayed unmatched. Comment on this clone: Its antigen is unknown.

The data were produced by immunoSEQ multiplex PCR, yet TCRdb's version contains in-frame clones alone and is incomplete. Found here are about 41,000 clones, no singletons; the ten largest cover 5.9%. Material for sequencing was PBMCs. V and J are TRBV15 and TRBJ1-3; TRBD1 matches 8 bases. The receptor was derived from a man aged 25-45 years in good health and a related stem cell transplant donor. This chain's CDR3 is CATSRDQGARAGNTIYF. CDR3 bases: TGTGCCACCAGCAGAGATCAGGGGGCACGGGCTGGAAACACCATATATTTT.